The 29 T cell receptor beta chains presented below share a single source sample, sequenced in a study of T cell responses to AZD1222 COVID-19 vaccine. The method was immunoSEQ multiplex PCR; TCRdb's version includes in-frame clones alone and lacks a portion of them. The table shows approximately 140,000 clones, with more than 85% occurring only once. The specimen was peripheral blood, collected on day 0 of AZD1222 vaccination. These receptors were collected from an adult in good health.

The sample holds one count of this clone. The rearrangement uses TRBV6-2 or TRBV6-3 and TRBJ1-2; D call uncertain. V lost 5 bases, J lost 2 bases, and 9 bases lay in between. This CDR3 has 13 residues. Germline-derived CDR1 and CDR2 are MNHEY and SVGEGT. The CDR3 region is CASSILGNYGYTF. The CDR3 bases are TGTGCCAGCAGTATACTGGGGAACTATGGCTACACCTTC.

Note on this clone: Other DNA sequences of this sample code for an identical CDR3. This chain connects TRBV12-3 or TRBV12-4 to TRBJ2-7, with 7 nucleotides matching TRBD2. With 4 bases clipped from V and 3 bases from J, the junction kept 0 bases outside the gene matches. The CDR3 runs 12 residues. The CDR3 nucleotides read TGTGCCAGCAGTTGGGGGGGCTACGAGCAGTACTTC. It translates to CASSWGGYEQYF.

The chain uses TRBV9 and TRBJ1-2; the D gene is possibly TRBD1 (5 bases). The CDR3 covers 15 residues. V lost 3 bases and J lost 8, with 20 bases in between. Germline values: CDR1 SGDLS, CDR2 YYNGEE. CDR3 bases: TGTGCCAGCAGCGCCCTCGGGGCCCACTCGCTAGGCTACACCTTC. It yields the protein CASSALGAHSLGYTF.

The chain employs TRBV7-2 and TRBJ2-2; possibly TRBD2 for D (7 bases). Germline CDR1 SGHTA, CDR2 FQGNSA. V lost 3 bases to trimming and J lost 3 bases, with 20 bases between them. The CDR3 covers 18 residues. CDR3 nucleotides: TGTGCCAGCAGCTTGGGGCTTCTCGCGGGGGCCTACACCGGGGAGCTGTTTTTT. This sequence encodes CASSLGLLAGAYTGELFF.

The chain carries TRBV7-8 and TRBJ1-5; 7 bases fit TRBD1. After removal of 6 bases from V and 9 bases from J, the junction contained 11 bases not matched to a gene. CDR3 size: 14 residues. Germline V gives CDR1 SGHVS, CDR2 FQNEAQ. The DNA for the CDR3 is TGTGCCAGCAGTCCAGACAGGGCGGCGGGGCCCCAGCATTTT. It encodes CASSPDRAAGPQHF.

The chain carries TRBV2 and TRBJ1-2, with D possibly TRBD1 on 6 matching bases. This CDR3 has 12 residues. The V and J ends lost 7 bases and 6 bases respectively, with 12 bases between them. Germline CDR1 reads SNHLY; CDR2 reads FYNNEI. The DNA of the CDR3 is TGTGCCAGCACTAGGGGGGGCGATGGCTACACCTTC. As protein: CASTRGGDGYTF.

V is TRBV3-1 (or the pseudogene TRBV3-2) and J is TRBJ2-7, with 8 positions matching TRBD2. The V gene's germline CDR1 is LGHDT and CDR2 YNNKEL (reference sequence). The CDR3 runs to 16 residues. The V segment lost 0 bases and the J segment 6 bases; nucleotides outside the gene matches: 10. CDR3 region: CASSQDRGGENGEQYF. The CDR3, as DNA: TGTGCCAGCAGCCAAGATCGGGGGGGGGAAAATGGCGAGCAGTACTTC.

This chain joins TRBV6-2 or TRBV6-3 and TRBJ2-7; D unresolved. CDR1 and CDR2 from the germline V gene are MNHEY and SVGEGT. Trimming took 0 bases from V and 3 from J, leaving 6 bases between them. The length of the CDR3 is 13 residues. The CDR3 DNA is TGTGCCAGCAGTTACTCGTCGTACTACGAGCAGTACTTC. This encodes CASSYSSYYEQYF.

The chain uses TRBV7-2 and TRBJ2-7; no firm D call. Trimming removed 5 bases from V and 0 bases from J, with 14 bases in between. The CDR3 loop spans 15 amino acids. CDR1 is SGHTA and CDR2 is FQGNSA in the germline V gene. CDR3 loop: CASSRAPWSSYEQYF. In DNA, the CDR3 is TGTGCCAGCAGCCGCGCACCATGGAGCTCCTACGAGCAGTACTTC.

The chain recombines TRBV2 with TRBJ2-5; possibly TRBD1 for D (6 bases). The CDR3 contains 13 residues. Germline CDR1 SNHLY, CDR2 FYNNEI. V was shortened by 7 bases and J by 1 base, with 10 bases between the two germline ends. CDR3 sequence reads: CASIEGGQETQYF. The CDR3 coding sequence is TGTGCCAGCATAGAAGGGGGCCAAGAGACCCAGTACTTC.

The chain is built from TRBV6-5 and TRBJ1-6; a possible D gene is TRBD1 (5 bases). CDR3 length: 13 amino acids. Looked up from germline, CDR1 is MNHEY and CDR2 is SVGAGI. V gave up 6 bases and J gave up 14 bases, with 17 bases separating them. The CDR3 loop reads CASSREPQEALHF. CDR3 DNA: TGTGCCAGCAGCAGGGAGCCTCAGGAGGCCCTCCACTTT.

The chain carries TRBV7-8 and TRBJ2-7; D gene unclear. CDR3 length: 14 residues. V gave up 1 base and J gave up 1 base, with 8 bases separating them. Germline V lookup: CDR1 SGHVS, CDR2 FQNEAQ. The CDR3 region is CASSLDSRSYEQYF. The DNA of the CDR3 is TGTGCCAGCAGCTTAGACAGCCGGTCCTACGAGCAGTACTTC.

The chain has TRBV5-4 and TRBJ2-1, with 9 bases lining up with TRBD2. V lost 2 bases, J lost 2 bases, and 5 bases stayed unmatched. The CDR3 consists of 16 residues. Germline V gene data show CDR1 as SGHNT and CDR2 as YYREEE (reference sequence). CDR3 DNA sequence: TGTGCCAGCAGCTTAGGGCGGGGGGGGCCCTACAATGAGCAGTTCTTC. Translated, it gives CASSLGRGGPYNEQFF.

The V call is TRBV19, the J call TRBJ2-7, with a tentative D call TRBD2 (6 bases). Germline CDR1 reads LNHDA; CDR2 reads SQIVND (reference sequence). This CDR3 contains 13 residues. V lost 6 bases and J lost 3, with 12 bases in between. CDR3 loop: CASRGGANYEQYF. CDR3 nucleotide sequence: TGTGCCAGTAGGGGCGGGGCGAACTACGAGCAGTACTTC.

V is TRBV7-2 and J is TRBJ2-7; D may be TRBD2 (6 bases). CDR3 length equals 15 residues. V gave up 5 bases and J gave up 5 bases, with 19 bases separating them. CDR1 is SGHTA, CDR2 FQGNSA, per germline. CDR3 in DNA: TGTGCCAGCAGCCCTAACCCTTCCGGGAGACACGAGCAGTACTTC. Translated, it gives CASSPNPSGRHEQYF.

DNA of the CDR3: TGTGCCAGCAGCCAACTACAGCCTACTGAAGCTTTCTTT. Residues: CASSQLQPTEAFF. The rearrangement joins TRBV3-1 (or the pseudogene TRBV3-2) to TRBJ1-1; no definite D call. Germline CDR1 and CDR2: LGHDT and YNNKEL (reference sequence). V was pared by 2 bases and J by 5 bases, with 9 bases between. The CDR3 contains 13 residues.

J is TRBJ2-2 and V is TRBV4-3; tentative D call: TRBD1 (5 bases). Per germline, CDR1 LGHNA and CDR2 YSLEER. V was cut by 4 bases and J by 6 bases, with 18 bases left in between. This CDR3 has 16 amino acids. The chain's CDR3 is CASSLETSRVPGELFF. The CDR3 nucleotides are TGCGCCAGCAGCCTCGAAACCTCCAGGGTTCCCGGGGAGCTGTTTTTT.

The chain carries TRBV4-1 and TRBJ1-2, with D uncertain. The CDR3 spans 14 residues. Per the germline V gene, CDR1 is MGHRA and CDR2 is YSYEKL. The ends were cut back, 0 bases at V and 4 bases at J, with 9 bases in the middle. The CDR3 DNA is TGCGCCAGCAGCCAAGAACAGCTTTCCTATGGCTACACCTTC. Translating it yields CASSQEQLSYGYTF.

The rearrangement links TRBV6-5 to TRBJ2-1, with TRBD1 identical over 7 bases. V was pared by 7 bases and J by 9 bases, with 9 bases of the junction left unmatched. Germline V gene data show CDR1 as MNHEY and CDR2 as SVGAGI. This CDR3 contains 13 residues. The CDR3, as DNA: TGTGCCAGCAAAGGGACAGCTCTCGGTGAGCAGTTCTTC. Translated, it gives CASKGTALGEQFF.

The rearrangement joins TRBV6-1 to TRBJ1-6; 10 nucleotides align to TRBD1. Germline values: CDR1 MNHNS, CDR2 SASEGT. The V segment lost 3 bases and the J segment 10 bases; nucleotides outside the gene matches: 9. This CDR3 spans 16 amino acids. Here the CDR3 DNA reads TGTGCCAGCAGTGAGTGGAGGGGACAGGGGTTCTCACCCCTCCACTTT. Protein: CASSEWRGQGFSPLHF.

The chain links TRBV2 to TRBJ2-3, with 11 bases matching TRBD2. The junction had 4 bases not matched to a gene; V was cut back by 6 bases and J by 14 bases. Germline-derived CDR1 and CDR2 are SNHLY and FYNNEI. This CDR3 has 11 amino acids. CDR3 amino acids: CASRYSGRVYF. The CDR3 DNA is TGTGCCAGCAGGTATAGCGGGAGGGTGTATTTT.

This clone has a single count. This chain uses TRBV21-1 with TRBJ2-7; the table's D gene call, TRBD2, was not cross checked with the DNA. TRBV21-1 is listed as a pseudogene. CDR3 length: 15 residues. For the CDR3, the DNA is TGTGCCAGCAGCAAAGGGGAGGGCAGGCCCTACGAGCAGTACTTC. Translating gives CASSKGEGRPYEQYF.

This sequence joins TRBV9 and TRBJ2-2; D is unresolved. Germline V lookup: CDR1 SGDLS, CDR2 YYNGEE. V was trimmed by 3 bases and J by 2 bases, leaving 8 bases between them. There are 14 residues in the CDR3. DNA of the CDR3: TGTGCCAGCAGCGAGGGCCCCAACACCGGGGAGCTGTTTTTT. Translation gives CASSEGPNTGELFF.

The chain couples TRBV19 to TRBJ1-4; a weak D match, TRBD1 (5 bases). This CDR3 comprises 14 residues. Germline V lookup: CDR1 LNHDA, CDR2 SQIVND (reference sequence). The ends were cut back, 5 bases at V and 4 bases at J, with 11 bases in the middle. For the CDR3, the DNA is TGTGCCAGTAGTGCCGGGACGGATAATGAAAAACTGTTTTTT. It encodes CASSAGTDNEKLFF. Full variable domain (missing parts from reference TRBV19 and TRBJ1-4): DGGITQSPKYLFRKEGQNVTLSCEQNLNHDAMYWYRQDPGQGLRLIYYSQIVNDFQKGDIAEGYSVSREKKESFPLTVTSAQKNPTAFYLCASSAGTDNEKLFFGSGTQLSVL.

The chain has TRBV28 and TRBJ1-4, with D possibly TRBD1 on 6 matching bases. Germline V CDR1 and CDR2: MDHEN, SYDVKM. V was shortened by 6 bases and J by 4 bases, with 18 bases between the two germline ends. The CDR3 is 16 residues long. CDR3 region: CASRPVGGRFNEKLFF. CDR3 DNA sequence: TGTGCCAGCAGACCCGTCGGGGGGCGGTTTAATGAAAAACTGTTTTTT.

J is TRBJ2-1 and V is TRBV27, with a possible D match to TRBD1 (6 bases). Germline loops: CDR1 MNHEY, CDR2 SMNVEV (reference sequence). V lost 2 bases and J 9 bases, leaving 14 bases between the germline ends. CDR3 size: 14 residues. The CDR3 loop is CASSLTPARGEQFF. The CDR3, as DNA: TGTGCCAGCAGTTTAACTCCCGCCAGGGGTGAGCAGTTCTTC.

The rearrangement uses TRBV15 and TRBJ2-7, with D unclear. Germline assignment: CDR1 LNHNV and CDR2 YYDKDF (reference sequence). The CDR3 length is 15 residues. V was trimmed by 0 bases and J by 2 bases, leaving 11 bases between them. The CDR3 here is CATSRDPKVTYEQYF. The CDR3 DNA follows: TGTGCCACCAGCAGAGATCCTAAGGTAACCTACGAGCAGTACTTC.

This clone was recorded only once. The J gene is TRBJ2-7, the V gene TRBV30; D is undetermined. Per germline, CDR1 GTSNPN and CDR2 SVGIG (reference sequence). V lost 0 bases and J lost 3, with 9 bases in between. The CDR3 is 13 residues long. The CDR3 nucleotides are TGTGCCTGGAGTGTCCCACAGCTCTACGAGCAGTACTTC. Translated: CAWSVPQLYEQYF.

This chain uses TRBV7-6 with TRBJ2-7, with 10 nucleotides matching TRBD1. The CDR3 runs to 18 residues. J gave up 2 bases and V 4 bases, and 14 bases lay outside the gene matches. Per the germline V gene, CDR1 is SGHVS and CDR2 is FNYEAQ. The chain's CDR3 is CASSSRTMTGGVPYEQYF. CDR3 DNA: TGTGCCAGCAGCTCCCGAACTATGACAGGGGGCGTCCCCTACGAGCAGTACTTC. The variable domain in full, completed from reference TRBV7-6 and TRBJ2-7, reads GAGVSQSPRYKVTKRGQDVALRCDPISGHVSLYWYRQALGQGPEFLTYFNYEAQQDKSGLPNDRFSAERPEGSISTLTIQRTEQRDSAMYRCASSSRTMTGGVPYEQYFGPGTRLTVT.